Listed here are 25 T cell receptor beta chains from one sample, sequenced in a study of TIL therapy for anti-PD-1-resistant metastatic lung cancer. Specified time point: pre-treatment sample, taken before nivolumab and TIL therapy. Sequencing used immunoSEQ v3. The protocol was immunoSEQ multiplex PCR, while the TCRdb copy is restricted to in-frame clones and leaves out a portion. Altogether 25,000 to 40,000 clones are present, about 80% being singletons, with the ten largest covering under 3.5%. The specimen was blood, collected at baseline. Receptors were obtained from a woman aged 30-85 years with non-small cell lung cancer.

This rearrangement joins TRBV6-5 to TRBJ2-7; 11 bases agree with TRBD2. CDR1 and CDR2 (germline): MNHEY, SVGAGI. The CDR3 is made up of 14 amino acids. V trimming: 6 bases; J trimming: 2 bases; junction bases outside the gene matches: 3. CDR3 sequence reads: CASSRLAGPYEQYF. The CDR3 DNA sequence: TGTGCCAGCAGCCGACTAGCGGGGCCCTACGAGCAGTACTTC.

V is TRBV5-1 and J is TRBJ2-1; 13 nucleotides agree with TRBD2. The V segment lost 4 bases and the J segment 9 bases; nucleotides outside the gene matches: 10. Germline lookup yields CDR1 SGHRS and CDR2 YFSETQ. This CDR3 contains 16 residues. The CDR3 DNA is TGCGCCAGCAGCGGTTCCGGGACTAGCGGGAATCTTGAGCAGTTCTTC. Amino acid sequence: CASSGSGTSGNLEQFF.

The chain is built from TRBV20-1 and TRBJ2-5; TRBD1 agrees at 7 bases. TRBJ2-7 explains the end of the DNA better; the J call may be wrong. This CDR3 region has 11 residues. The germline V gene has CDR1 DFQATT and CDR2 SNEGSKA (reference sequence). This CDR3 reads CSARTGYEQYF. CDR3 DNA sequence: TGCAGTGCCCGGACAGGCTACGAGCAGTACTTC.

The chain carries TRBV7-6 and TRBJ2-1; 11 bases line up with TRBD2. Germline V gene data show CDR1 as SGHVS and CDR2 as FNYEAQ. Trimming at V came to 4 bases and at J to 7 bases, leaving 15 bases not matched to a gene. This CDR3 has 18 residues. Written as DNA, the CDR3 is TGTGCCAGCAGCTCAAGCTTGGACAGGGGACTAGCGGTAAATGAGCAGTTCTTC. Amino acids: CASSSSLDRGLAVNEQFF.

Of note for this clone: An end of the junction does not agree with germline; a read error may underlie this. The chain joins TRBV5-5 to TRBJ1-5; D remains unclear. The CDR3 has 13 residues. The germline V gene encodes CDR1 SGHKS and CDR2 YYEKEE (reference sequence). Here the CDR3 DNA reads TGTGCCAGCAACTTGCAGCCTTGGCAGCCCCAGCATTTT. This translates into CASNLQPWQPQHF.

The genes are TRBV29-1 and TRBJ1-4; a weak D match, TRBD1 (6 bases). This CDR3 is built from 14 residues. V was trimmed by 2 bases and J by 4 bases, leaving 11 bases between them. The germline V gene has CDR1 SQVTM and CDR2 ANQGSEA. For the CDR3, the DNA is TGCAGCGTTGAAAGGACAGTTATTAATGAAAAACTGTTTTTT. This gives the protein CSVERTVINEKLFF.

This clone is a singleton in its sample. The chain uses TRBV2 and TRBJ1-1; no clear D. Trimming stripped 8 bases from V and 5 bases from J, with 12 bases between. Germline V lookup: CDR1 SNHLY, CDR2 FYNNEI. The CDR3 is 12 amino acids. The DNA for the CDR3 is TGTGCCAGCCGTTCGCGGGAGACTGAAGCTTTCTTT. It codes for CASRSRETEAFF.

This chain links TRBV18 with TRBJ2-5, with D perhaps TRBD1 (5 bases). Germline V CDR1 and CDR2: KGHSH, LQKENI. V lost 3 bases, J lost 0 bases, and 8 bases lay in between. The CDR3 covers 14 residues. The CDR3, as DNA: TGTGCCAGCTCACCTCTCAGGGACCAAGAGACCCAGTACTTC. Encoded protein: CASSPLRDQETQYF.

This clone was seen a handful of times. A junction boundary mismatches the germline segment, possibly from a read error. The rearrangement links TRBV28 to TRBJ2-7; D is tentatively TRBD1 or TRBD2 (5 bases each). Germline V gene lookup returns CDR1 MDHEN and CDR2 SYDVKM. The CDR3 is made up of 11 amino acids. Here the CDR3 DNA reads TGTGCCAGCAGTCTACCCGGGGCGACGTTCTTC. Protein sequence: CASSLPGATFF.

The chain combines TRBV9 with TRBJ2-3; 7 bases match TRBD1. Trimming cost V 3 bases and J 3 bases; bases outside gene matches: 7. CDR3 length: 15 residues. Germline V CDR1 and CDR2: SGDLS, YYNGEE. CDR3 bases: TGTGCCAGCAGCGCCCGACAGGGTTCGACAGATACGCAGTATTTT. This encodes CASSARQGSTDTQYF.

This chain connects TRBV5-4 to TRBJ1-1; D not certain. The CDR3 is 13 residues long. V gave up 2 bases and J gave up 1 base, with 6 bases separating them. CDR1 and CDR2 (germline): SGHNT, YYREEE (reference sequence). CDR3 nucleotide sequence: TGTGCCAGCAGCTTCGGGAGGAACACTGAAGCTTTCTTT. Translating gives CASSFGRNTEAFF.

This clone has just a few counts. The chain uses TRBV11-2 and TRBJ2-1; D gene uncertain. The CDR3 is 15 residues long. V lost 5 bases and J lost 6, with 17 bases in between. Germline values: CDR1 SGHAT, CDR2 FQNNGV. This chain's CDR3 is CASSGRRYRVNEQFF. The DNA for the CDR3 is TGTGCCAGCAGCGGTAGGCGTTACCGGGTCAATGAGCAGTTCTTC. The variable domain in full, with the rest retrieved from reference TRBV11-2 and TRBJ2-1, is EAGVAQSPRYKIIEKRQSVAFWCNPISGHATLYWYQQILGQGPKLLIQFQNNGVVDDSQLPKDRFSAERLKGVDSTLKIQPAKLEDSAVYLCASSGRRYRVNEQFFGPGTRLTVL.

The rearrangement joins TRBV5-6 to TRBJ2-3; TRBD1 is a possible D gene (6 bases). Germline V gene sequence: CDR1 SGHDT, CDR2 YYEEEE. Trimming removed 2 bases from V and 2 bases from J, with 15 bases in between. This CDR3 comprises 16 residues. CDR3 in DNA: TGTGCCAGCAGCTTCCGGGACATTTCGTACACAGATACGCAGTATTTT. Translating it yields CASSFRDISYTDTQYF.

This clone has more than one count but fewer than ten. The chain has TRBV16 and TRBJ2-1; D gene uncertain. The germline V and J ends were trimmed by 0 bases and 6 bases, with 0 bases remaining between them. CDR3 length: 11 residues. From germline, CDR1 is KGHSY and CDR2 FQNENV. The DNA of the CDR3 is TGTGCCAGCAGCCAATCCAATGAGCAGTTCTTC. Translated, it gives CASSQSNEQFF.

The chain joins TRBV12-2 to TRBJ2-7; the D call of TRBD1 is as the table states it, not checked on the DNA. TRBV12-2 is an annotated pseudogene. The CDR3 runs to 17 residues. For the CDR3, the DNA is TGTGCAAGTCGCTTAGACATCCCAAGACAGGTATACTACGAGCAGTACTTC. It translates to CASRLDIPRQVYYEQYF.

The V call is TRBV10-1, the J call TRBJ2-7; the D gene could be TRBD1 or TRBD2 (5 bases each). CDR3 size: 14 residues. Germline CDR1 WNHNN, CDR2 SYGVQD (reference sequence). V lost 4 bases and J 1 base, leaving 11 bases between the germline ends. CDR3: CASSGPGASYEQYF. The CDR3 nucleotides are TGCGCCAGCAGTGGTCCCGGGGCATCCTACGAGCAGTACTTC.

This clone was seen a single time. The V and J genes are TRBV6-5 and TRBJ2-2; D is perhaps TRBD1 or TRBD2 (6 bases each). CDR3 length: 15 amino acids. Germline assignment: CDR1 MNHEY and CDR2 SVGAGI. Trimming took 4 bases from V and 6 from J, leaving 15 bases between them. The CDR3 sequence is CASSLGQGRPGELFF. The DNA for the CDR3 is TGTGCCAGCAGTTTAGGGCAGGGGAGGCCCGGGGAGCTGTTTTTT.

The chain carries TRBV10-1 and TRBJ1-4; unclear D gene. CDR1 is WNHNN, CDR2 SYGVQD, per germline (reference sequence). The germline V and J ends were trimmed by 4 bases and 5 bases, with 2 bases remaining between them. The CDR3 is 11 residues long. CDR3 amino acids: CASSVNEKLFF. The DNA for the CDR3 is TGCGCCAGCAGTGTGAATGAAAAACTGTTTTTT.

This clone was detected a few times. This rearrangement joins TRBV7-9 to TRBJ2-4, with unresolved D. The CDR3 totals 14 residues. Trimming stripped 1 base from V and 5 bases from J, with 9 bases between. The germline V gene encodes CDR1 SEHNR and CDR2 FQNEAQ (reference sequence). The CDR3 sequence: CASSLVSTENIQYF. The CDR3 bases are TGTGCCAGCAGCTTAGTCAGTACAGAAAACATTCAGTACTTC.

The V and J genes are TRBV6-5 and TRBJ1-2, with 7 positions matching TRBD1. Germline assignment: CDR1 MNHEY and CDR2 SVGAGI. V lost 0 bases to trimming and J lost 4 bases; unmatched junction nucleotides: 5. The length of the CDR3 is 15 residues. This CDR3 reads CASSYSWDSPYGYTF. CDR3 nucleotides: TGTGCCAGCAGTTACTCCTGGGACAGCCCCTATGGCTACACCTTC.

The chain carries TRBV7-2 and TRBJ2-3; 8 bases agree with TRBD1. Germline-derived CDR1 and CDR2 are SGHTA and FQGNSA. CDR3 length equals 14 residues. V lost 4 bases to trimming and J lost 3 bases; unmatched junction nucleotides: 3. The CDR3 here is CASSYYRGTDTQYF. CDR3 sequence (DNA): TGTGCCAGCAGCTACTACAGGGGGACAGATACGCAGTATTTT. The full variable domain, rest sourced from reference TRBV7-2 and TRBJ2-3, is GAGVSQSPSNKVTEKGKDVELRCDPISGHTALYWYRQSLGQGLEFLIYFQGNSAPDKSGLPSDRFSAERTGGSVSTLTIQRTQQEDSAVYLCASSYYRGTDTQYFGPGTRLTVL.

This chain joins TRBV11-2 and TRBJ2-2; D uncertain. Trimming took off 3 bases at V and 4 bases at J, with 6 bases between the two ends. CDR1 SGHAT and CDR2 FQNNGV come from the germline V gene. The CDR3 is made up of 13 amino acids. The CDR3 DNA is TGTGCCAGCAGCTTTTCCGGCACCGGGGAGCTGTTTTTT. Translating gives CASSFSGTGELFF.

The chain couples TRBV7-2 to TRBJ1-2; 7 bases match TRBD1. The CDR3 extends over 14 amino acids. Germline loops: CDR1 SGHTA, CDR2 FQGNSA. Trimming removed 6 bases from V and 10 bases from J; junction bases left unmatched: 14. The CDR3 sequence is CASRSGTALFDYTF. The DNA for the CDR3 is TGTGCCAGCAGAAGCGGGACAGCCCTTTTTGACTACACCTTC.

The chain recombines TRBV7-9 with TRBJ2-5; D may be TRBD2 (8 bases). This CDR3 contains 15 residues. Between the trimmed V and J ends, which lost 5 bases and 3 bases, there was a span of 16 bases. CDR1 and CDR2 from the germline V gene are SEHNR and FQNEAQ (reference sequence). The CDR3 spells CASSPGGTSKETQYF. The CDR3 DNA reads as TGTGCCAGCAGCCCAGGGGGGACTAGTAAAGAGACCCAGTACTTC.

Judged by abundance, this clone is medium-sized. This chain links TRBV4-1 with TRBJ1-5; 7 bases agree with TRBD1. Germline trimming cut 4 bases from V and 8 bases from J; bases unmatched to any gene: 8. The CDR3 is 14 amino acids. Germline lookup yields CDR1 MGHRA and CDR2 YSYEKL. For the CDR3, the DNA is TGCGCCAGCAGCCGAGGGACAGTCTTTGAGCCCCAGCATTTT. Amino acids: CASSRGTVFEPQHF.